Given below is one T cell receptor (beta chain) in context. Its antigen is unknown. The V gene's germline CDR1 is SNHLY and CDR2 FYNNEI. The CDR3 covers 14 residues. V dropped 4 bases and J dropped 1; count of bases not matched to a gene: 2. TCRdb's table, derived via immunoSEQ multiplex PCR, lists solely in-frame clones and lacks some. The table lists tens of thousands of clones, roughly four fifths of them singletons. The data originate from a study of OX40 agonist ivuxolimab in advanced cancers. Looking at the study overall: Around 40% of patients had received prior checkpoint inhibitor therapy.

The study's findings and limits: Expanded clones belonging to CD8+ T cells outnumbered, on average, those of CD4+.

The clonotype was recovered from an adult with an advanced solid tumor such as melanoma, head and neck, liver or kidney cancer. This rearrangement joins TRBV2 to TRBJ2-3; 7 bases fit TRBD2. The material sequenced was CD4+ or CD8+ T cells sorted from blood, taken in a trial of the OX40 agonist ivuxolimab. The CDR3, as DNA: TGTGCCAGCAGTGCTAGCGGACGCACAGATACGCAGTATTTT. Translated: CASSASGRTDTQYF.